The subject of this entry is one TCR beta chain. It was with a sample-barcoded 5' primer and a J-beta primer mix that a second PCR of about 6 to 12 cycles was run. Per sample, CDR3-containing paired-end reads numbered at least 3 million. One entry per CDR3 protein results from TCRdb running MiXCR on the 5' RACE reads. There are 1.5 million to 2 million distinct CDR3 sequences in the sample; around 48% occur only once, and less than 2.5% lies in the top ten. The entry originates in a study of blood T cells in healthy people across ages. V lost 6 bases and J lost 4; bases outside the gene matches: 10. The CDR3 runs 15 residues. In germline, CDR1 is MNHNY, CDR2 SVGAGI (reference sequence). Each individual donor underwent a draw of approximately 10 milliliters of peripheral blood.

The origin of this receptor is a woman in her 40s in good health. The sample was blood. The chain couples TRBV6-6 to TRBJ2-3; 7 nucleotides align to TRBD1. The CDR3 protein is CASRDRQGGPDTQYF. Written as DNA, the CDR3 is TGTGCCAGCAGGGACCGACAGGGTGGCCCAGATACGCAGTATTTT.